This T cell receptor (beta chain) was recovered during a study of early T cells in non-severe SARS-CoV-2 infection. Whole-study context: Chains were unpaired, as sequencing was done on bulk RNA from unsorted whole blood.

Individual cDNA molecules each received unique molecular identifiers attached to them. Each CDR3 protein gets one entry after TCRdb re-called the 5' RACE reads with MiXCR. The sample holds over 30,000 distinct CDR3 sequences; roughly 5.7% are singletons and the top ten take 7.5% to 8%. V shed 5 bases and J 6 bases; nucleotides not matched to a gene: 5. Germline V CDR1 and CDR2: LNHDA, SQIVND (reference sequence). The CDR3 consists of 13 residues. The sequence was obtained from an adult who was a healthcare worker with PCR-confirmed SARS-CoV-2 infection or an uninfected control (not recorded which). The gene calls are TRBV19 and TRBJ1-2; 8 bases map to TRBD1. Sequenced material: whole blood. The CDR3 nucleotides are TGTGCCAGTAGTCAGGGACAGGTGAATGGCTACACCTTC. This sequence encodes CASSQGQVNGYTF. Variable domain in full (rest from reference TRBV19 and TRBJ1-2): DGGITQSPKYLFRKEGQNVTLSCEQNLNHDAMYWYRQDPGQGLRLIYYSQIVNDFQKGDIAEGYSVSREKKESFPLTVTSAQKNPTAFYLCASSQGQVNGYTFGSGTRLTVV.